These 24 T cell receptor beta chains came from one sample sequenced in a study of PD-1 blockade in classical Hodgkin lymphoma. The time point was: cycle 4 day 1 (C4D1), after more than 5 weeks of nivolumab. There was relapse after autologous stem cell transplantation in every patient, and there was variation in brentuximab vedotin exposure. Profiling relied on immunoSEQ multiplex PCR, and the TCRdb table lists in-frame clones only, not all of them. In the table there are roughly 51,000 clones, 65% to 80% of which are singletons. The input for sequencing was peripheral blood mononuclear cells (PBMCs), taken before the fourth cycle of nivolumab. Receptor source: a human donor with classical Hodgkin lymphoma.

This chain links TRBV5-3 with TRBJ2-2; TRBD1 aligns across 7 bases. Being an ORF, TRBV5-3 has a function that is uncertain. The V gene end was trimmed by 9 bases and the J gene end by 5 bases; junction bases not matched to a gene: 7. This CDR3 has 13 residues. CDR3 nucleotides: TGTGCCACAGGGGGACGGACTACCGGGGAGCTGTTTTTT. This translates into CATGGRTTGELFF.

The chain recombines TRBV7-2 with TRBJ2-1; 13 positions agree with TRBD2. The CDR3 loop spans 19 amino acids. Germline lookup yields CDR1 SGHTA and CDR2 FQGNSA. Trimming took 3 bases from V and 0 from J; bases not matched to a gene: 8. The CDR3 coding sequence is TGTGCCAGCAGCTTTACTAGCGGGAGGGCCGAAGGCTCCTACAATGAGCAGTTCTTC. This sequence encodes CASSFTSGRAEGSYNEQFF. The complete variable domain, with remaining parts taken from reference TRBV7-2 and TRBJ2-1, reads GAGVSQSPSNKVTEKGKDVELRCDPISGHTALYWYRQSLGQGLEFLIYFQGNSAPDKSGLPSDRFSAERTGGSVSTLTIQRTQQEDSAVYLCASSFTSGRAEGSYNEQFFGPGTRLTVL.

The chain links TRBV10-3 to TRBJ2-7; the match to TRBD2 covers 8 bases. The V gene end was trimmed by 7 bases and the J gene end by 12 bases; junction bases not matched to a gene: 17. This CDR3 has 14 amino acids. Germline CDR1 and CDR2: ENHRY and SYGVKD. CDR3 sequence: CAIKLSGIAPGWYF. In DNA form, the CDR3 reads TGTGCCATCAAGCTTAGCGGGATTGCCCCTGGTTGGTACTTC.

The V gene is TRBV29-1, the J gene TRBJ2-3; 10 bases are a match to TRBD2. From germline, CDR1 is SQVTM and CDR2 ANQGSEA. The CDR3 covers 13 residues. The CDR3 DNA follows: TGCATCGTAGCGGGAGGATGGACAGATACGCAGTATTTT. Protein product: CIVAGGWTDTQYF.

V usage is TRBV19 and J usage is TRBJ1-1; D uncertain. There are 11 residues in the CDR3. Per the germline V gene, CDR1 is LNHDA and CDR2 is SQIVND (reference sequence). The germline V and J ends were trimmed by 6 bases and 8 bases, with 10 bases remaining between them. The CDR3 DNA reads as TGTGCCAGTAGGGACCTCCAAGAAGCTTTCTTT. Translation gives CASRDLQEAFF.

The table lists this clone with a count of one. V usage is TRBV19 and J usage is TRBJ2-1; D is perhaps TRBD2 (6 bases). Germline-derived CDR1 and CDR2 are LNHDA and SQIVND (reference sequence). The CDR3 is 16 amino acids. V lost 2 bases to trimming and J lost 3 bases, with 14 bases between them. In nucleotides, the CDR3 is TGTGCCAGTAGTATACAATCGGCTAGCGTCTACAATGAGCAGTTCTTC. Protein sequence: CASSIQSASVYNEQFF. The variable domain in full, with the rest retrieved from reference TRBV19 and TRBJ2-1, is DGGITQSPKYLFRKEGQNVTLSCEQNLNHDAMYWYRQDPGQGLRLIYYSQIVNDFQKGDIAEGYSVSREKKESFPLTVTSAQKNPTAFYLCASSIQSASVYNEQFFGPGTRLTVL.

Regarding this clone: One end of the junction does not line up with germline, which may come from a read error. The same CDR3 arises from other DNA sequences in this sample as well. V and J are TRBV27 and TRBJ1-2, with D perhaps matching TRBD1 (6 bases). Germline loops: CDR1 MNHEY, CDR2 SMNVEV (reference sequence). The CDR3 has 14 residues. The CDR3 reads CASSQQGRAYGYTF. Written as DNA, the CDR3 is TGTGCCAGCAGTCAACAGGGCAGGGCATATGGCTACACTTTC.

The chain combines TRBV2 with TRBJ2-7, with unresolved D. The CDR3 spans 12 residues. The V gene lost 2 bases and the J gene lost 6 bases, with 8 bases spanning the gap. Germline CDR1 is SNHLY and CDR2 is FYNNEI. The chain's CDR3 is CASSEKVVEQYF. In DNA form, the CDR3 reads TGTGCCAGCAGTGAAAAGGTAGTCGAGCAGTACTTC.

The chain couples TRBV7-8 to TRBJ2-7; D is ambiguous. V shed 1 base and J shed 4 bases, with 14 bases lying between them. CDR3 length equals 15 residues. The germline CDR1 and CDR2 sequences are SGHVS and FQNEAQ. CDR3 sequence reads: CASSLGFLVSYEQYF. CDR3 sequence (DNA): TGTGCCAGCAGCTTAGGTTTCCTAGTCTCGTACGAGCAGTACTTC. Variable domain in full (rest from reference TRBV7-8 and TRBJ2-7): GAGVSQSPRYKVAKRGQDVALRCDPISGHVSLFWYQQALGQGPEFLTYFQNEAQLDKSGLPSDRFFAERPEGSVSTLKIQRTQQEDSAVYLCASSLGFLVSYEQYFGPGTRLTVT.

The chain uses TRBV11-3 and TRBJ2-7, with a possible D match to TRBD2 (5 bases). The CDR3 runs 16 residues. V gave up 5 bases and J gave up 3 bases, with 20 bases separating them. Germline V CDR1 and CDR2: SGHNT, YENEEA. The CDR3 loop is CASSPPRGAGVYEQYF. DNA for the CDR3: TGTGCCAGCAGCCCTCCCCGAGGTGCCGGGGTCTACGAGCAGTACTTC.

The chain recombines TRBV2 with TRBJ2-7, with D possibly being TRBD2 (7 bases). Germline V CDR1 and CDR2: SNHLY, FYNNEI. V lost 6 bases and J lost 4, with 16 bases in between. The CDR3 is 14 residues long. Here the CDR3 reads CASSQEGGEYEQYF. In DNA form, the CDR3 reads TGTGCCAGCAGCCAGGAAGGGGGGGAATACGAGCAGTACTTC. The complete variable domain, with remaining parts taken from reference TRBV2 and TRBJ2-7, reads EPEVTQTPSHQVTQMGQEVILRCVPISNHLYFYWYRQILGQKVEFLVSFYNNEISEKSEIFDDQFSVERPDGSNFTLKIRSTKLEDSAMYFCASSQEGGEYEQYFGPGTRLTVT.

This chain joins TRBV6-6 and TRBJ1-5; tentatively, D is TRBD1 (6 bases). The CDR3 runs 15 residues. V dropped 6 bases and J dropped 0 bases, with 12 bases sitting between them. Germline V gene lookup returns CDR1 MNHNY and CDR2 SVGAGI (reference sequence). This CDR3 reads CASSRTVDSNQPQHF. The CDR3 DNA follows: TGTGCCAGCAGCCGGACAGTTGATAGCAATCAGCCCCAGCATTTT.

This chain uses TRBV28 with TRBJ1-3, with TRBD1 as a possible D gene (5 bases). The CDR3 consists of 14 residues. The V and J ends lost 7 bases and 2 bases respectively, with 12 bases between them. CDR1 and CDR2 (germline): MDHEN, SYDVKM. CDR3 DNA sequence: TGTGCCAGCATCCAGGGCGGCGCTGGAAACACCATATATTTT. The encoded protein is CASIQGGAGNTIYF. The variable domain in full, with the rest retrieved from reference TRBV28 and TRBJ1-3, is DVKVTQSSRYLVKRTGEKVFLECVQDMDHENMFWYRQDPGLGLRLIYFSYDVKMKEKGDIPEGYSVSREKKERFSLILESASTNQTSMYLCASIQGGAGNTIYFGEGSWLTVV.

The chain couples TRBV28 to TRBJ2-7; the match to TRBD1 covers 8 bases. The CDR3 contains 14 residues. Germline V gene data show CDR1 as MDHEN and CDR2 as SYDVKM. The V segment lost 7 bases and the J segment 2 bases; nucleotides outside the gene matches: 7. The CDR3 spells CASTPDRATYEQYF. CDR3 nucleotides: TGTGCCAGCACCCCGGACAGGGCCACCTACGAGCAGTACTTC.

The chain recombines TRBV5-1 with TRBJ2-7; 10 bases are shared with TRBD2. Germline lookup yields CDR1 SGHRS and CDR2 YFSETQ. V was clipped by 1 base and J by 0 bases; unmatched bases: 7. The CDR3 contains 17 residues. CDR3 region: CASSLRASGSSSYEQYF. As DNA, the CDR3 is TGCGCCAGCAGCTTGCGAGCTAGCGGGAGCTCCTCCTACGAGCAGTACTTC.

The chain has TRBV10-1 and TRBJ2-1; D unclear. Germline assignment: CDR1 WNHNN and CDR2 SYGVQD (reference sequence). The CDR3 is made up of 13 amino acids. Trimming removed 0 bases at V and 6 bases at J, with 6 bases between. The CDR3 DNA follows: TGCGCCAGCAGTGAGTCAACCTCCAATGAGCAGTTCTTC. It codes for CASSESTSNEQFF.

This clone was picked up a small number of times. The chain employs TRBV28 and TRBJ1-2; D is perhaps TRBD1 (6 bases). The CDR3 is 13 amino acids. The germline CDR1 and CDR2 sequences are MDHEN and SYDVKM. V shed 6 bases and J shed 4 bases, with 12 bases lying between them. CDR3 in amino acids: CASRKGGPYGYTF. The CDR3 nucleotides are TGTGCCAGCAGGAAGGGGGGGCCCTATGGCTACACCTTC.

This clone was seen just once. The chain recombines TRBV11-1 with TRBJ2-3; unclear D gene. The CDR3 is 13 residues long. The ends were cut back, 3 bases at V and 3 bases at J, with 7 bases in the middle. Germline-derived CDR1 and CDR2 are SGHAT and FQDESV (reference sequence). CDR3 sequence: CASSFASTDTQYF. The CDR3 nucleotides read TGTGCCAGCAGCTTTGCTAGTACAGATACGCAGTATTTT.

This clone was picked up many times. The chain uses TRBV5-6 and TRBJ2-5, with D perhaps TRBD2 (5 bases). V lost 1 base to trimming and J lost 5 bases, with 12 bases between them. Germline lookup yields CDR1 SGHDT and CDR2 YYEEEE. The CDR3 is 14 residues long. The CDR3 loop is CASSLLGSGETQYF. The CDR3 DNA follows: TGTGCCAGCAGCTTGTTGGGGTCGGGGGAGACCCAGTACTTC.

The gene calls are TRBV7-2 and TRBJ2-2; 8 nucleotides line up with TRBD1. J gave up 6 bases and V 1 base, and 7 bases lay outside the gene matches. Looked up from germline, CDR1 is SGHTA and CDR2 is FQGNSA. CDR3 length: 16 amino acids. CDR3 sequence: CASSLVSRGRAGELFF. The CDR3 DNA is TGTGCCAGCAGCTTAGTGAGCAGGGGGCGAGCCGGGGAGCTGTTTTTT.

This clone was detected once. The chain links TRBV7-2 to TRBJ1-1; D not certain. V lost 2 bases, J lost 1 base, and 14 bases lay in between. Germline CDR1 reads SGHTA; CDR2 reads FQGNSA. The CDR3 loop spans 16 amino acids. Here the CDR3 reads CASSLYMGLGNTEAFF. The CDR3 DNA reads TGTGCCAGCAGCTTATATATGGGGTTAGGGAACACTGAAGCTTTCTTT.

This clone has more than one count but fewer than ten. The chain has TRBV28 and TRBJ1-5, with D unresolved. V was trimmed by 4 bases and J by 4 bases, leaving 5 bases between them. The CDR3 runs to 12 residues. Per the germline V gene, CDR1 is MDHEN and CDR2 is SYDVKM. CDR3 nucleotides: TGTGCCAGCAGTTACGGAAATCAGCCCCAGCATTTT. Amino acid sequence: CASSYGNQPQHF.

The chain recombines TRBV11-2 with TRBJ1-1, with D maybe TRBD1 (6 bases). CDR1 and CDR2 from the germline V gene are SGHAT and FQNNGV. The CDR3 loop spans 15 amino acids. Trimming removed 4 bases from V and 3 bases from J, with 15 bases in between. CDR3 residues: CASSSRGAYDTEAFF. Written as DNA, the CDR3 is TGTGCCAGCAGCTCAAGGGGGGCATACGACACTGAAGCTTTCTTT.

The chain uses TRBV2 and TRBJ2-7, with 12 bases aligning to TRBD2. V dropped 6 bases and J dropped 7; count of bases not matched to a gene: 13. The CDR3 has 16 amino acids. Germline CDR1 reads SNHLY; CDR2 reads FYNNEI. CDR3 sequence reads: CASSPELAGGSGEQYF. For the CDR3, the DNA is TGTGCCAGCAGCCCCGAACTAGCGGGAGGTTCGGGAGAGCAGTACTTC. The full variable domain, in which reference TRBV2 and TRBJ2-7 provide the parts outside the CDR3, is EPEVTQTPSHQVTQMGQEVILRCVPISNHLYFYWYRQILGQKVEFLVSFYNNEISEKSEIFDDQFSVERPDGSNFTLKIRSTKLEDSAMYFCASSPELAGGSGEQYFGPGTRLTVT.